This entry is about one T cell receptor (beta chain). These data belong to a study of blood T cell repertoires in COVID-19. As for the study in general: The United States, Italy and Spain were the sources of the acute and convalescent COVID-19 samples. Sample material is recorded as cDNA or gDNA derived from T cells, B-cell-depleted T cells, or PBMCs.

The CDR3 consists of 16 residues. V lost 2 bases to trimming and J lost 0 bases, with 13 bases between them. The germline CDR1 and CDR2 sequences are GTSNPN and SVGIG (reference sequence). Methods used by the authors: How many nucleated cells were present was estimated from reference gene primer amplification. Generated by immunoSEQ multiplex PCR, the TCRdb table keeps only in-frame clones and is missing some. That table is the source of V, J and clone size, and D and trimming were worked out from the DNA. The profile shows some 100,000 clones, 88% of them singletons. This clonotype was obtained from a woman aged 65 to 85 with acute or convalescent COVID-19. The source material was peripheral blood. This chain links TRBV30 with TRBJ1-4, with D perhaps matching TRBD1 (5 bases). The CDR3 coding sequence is TGTGCCTGGAGTCCGTTTAGGGGCTCAACTAATGAAAAACTGTTTTTT. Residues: CAWSPFRGSTNEKLFF.